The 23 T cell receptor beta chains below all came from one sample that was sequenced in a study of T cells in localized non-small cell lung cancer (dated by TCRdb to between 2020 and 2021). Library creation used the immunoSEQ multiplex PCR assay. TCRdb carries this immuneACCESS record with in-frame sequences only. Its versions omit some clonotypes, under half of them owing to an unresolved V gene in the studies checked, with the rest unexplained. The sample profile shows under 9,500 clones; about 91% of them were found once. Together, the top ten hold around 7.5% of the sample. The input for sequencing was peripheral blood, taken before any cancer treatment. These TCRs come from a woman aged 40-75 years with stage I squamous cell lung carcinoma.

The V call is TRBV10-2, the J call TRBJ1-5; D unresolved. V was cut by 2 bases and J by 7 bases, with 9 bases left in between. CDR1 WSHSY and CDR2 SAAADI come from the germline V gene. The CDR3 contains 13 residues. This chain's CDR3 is CASSEAPGQPQHF. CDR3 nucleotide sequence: TGCGCCAGCAGTGAGGCCCCCGGACAGCCCCAGCATTTT.

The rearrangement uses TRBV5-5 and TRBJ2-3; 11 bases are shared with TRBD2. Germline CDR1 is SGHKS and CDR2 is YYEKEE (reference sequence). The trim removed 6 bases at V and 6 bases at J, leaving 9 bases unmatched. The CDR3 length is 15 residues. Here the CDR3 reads CASTLLAGGTDTQYF. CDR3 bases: TGTGCCAGCACCCTATTAGCGGGGGGGACGGATACGCAGTATTTT. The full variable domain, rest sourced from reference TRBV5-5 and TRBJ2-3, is DAGVTQSPTHLIKTRGQQVTLRCSPISGHKSVSWYQQVLGQGPQFIFQYYEKEERGRGNFPDRFSARQFPNYSSELNVNALLLGDSALYLCASTLLAGGTDTQYFGPGTRLTVL.

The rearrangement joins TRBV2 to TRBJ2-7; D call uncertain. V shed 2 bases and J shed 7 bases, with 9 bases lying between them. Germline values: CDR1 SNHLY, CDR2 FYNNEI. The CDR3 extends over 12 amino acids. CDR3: CASSELGLEQYF. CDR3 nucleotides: TGTGCCAGCAGTGAACTGGGTCTGGAGCAGTACTTC. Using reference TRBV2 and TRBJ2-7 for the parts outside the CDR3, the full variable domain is EPEVTQTPSHQVTQMGQEVILRCVPISNHLYFYWYRQILGQKVEFLVSFYNNEISEKSEIFDDQFSVERPDGSNFTLKIRSTKLEDSAMYFCASSELGLEQYFGPGTRLTVT.

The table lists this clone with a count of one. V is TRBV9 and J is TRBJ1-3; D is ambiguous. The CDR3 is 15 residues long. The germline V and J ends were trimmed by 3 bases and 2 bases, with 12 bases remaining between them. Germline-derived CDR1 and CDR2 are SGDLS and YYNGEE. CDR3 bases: TGTGCCAGCAGCGGTGGCCTTCTACCTGGAAACACCATATATTTT. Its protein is CASSGGLLPGNTIYF. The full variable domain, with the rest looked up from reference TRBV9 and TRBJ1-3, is DSGVTQTPKHLITATGQRVTLRCSPRSGDLSVYWYQQSLDQGLQFLIQYYNGEERAKGNILERFSAQQFPDLHSELNLSSLELGDSALYFCASSGGLLPGNTIYFGEGSWLTVV.

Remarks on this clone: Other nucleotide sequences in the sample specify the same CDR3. The CDR3 spells CASSISGQGDGYTF. CDR3 in DNA: TGTGCCAGCAGTATATCGGGACAGGGAGATGGCTACACCTTC. The gene calls are TRBV6-6 and TRBJ1-2, with 9 nucleotides matching TRBD1. CDR1 and CDR2 (germline): MNHNY, SVGAGI (reference sequence). Unmatched junction bases numbered 7, after V lost 5 bases and J lost 6 bases. The CDR3 contains 14 residues.

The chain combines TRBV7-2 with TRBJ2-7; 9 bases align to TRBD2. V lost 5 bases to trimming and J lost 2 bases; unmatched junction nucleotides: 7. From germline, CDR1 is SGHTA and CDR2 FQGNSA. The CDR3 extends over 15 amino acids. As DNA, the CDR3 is TGTGCCAGCAGCCATAGCGGGGGTCGTCCCTACGAGCAGTACTTC. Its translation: CASSHSGGRPYEQYF.

In DNA, the CDR3 is TGTGCCAGCAGCGAAACCGGGATCCAGTACTTC. Encoded protein: CASSETGIQYF. The chain recombines TRBV11-3 with TRBJ2-7; D might be TRBD2 (5 bases). The germline V gene has CDR1 SGHNT and CDR2 YENEEA. Trimming shortened V by 5 bases and J by 10 bases, and 12 bases separated the two germline ends. The CDR3 is made up of 11 amino acids.

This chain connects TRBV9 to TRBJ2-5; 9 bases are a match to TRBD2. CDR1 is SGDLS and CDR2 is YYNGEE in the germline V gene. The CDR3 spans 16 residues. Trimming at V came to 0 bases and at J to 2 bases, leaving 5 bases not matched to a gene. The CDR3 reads CASSVGPAGGQETQYF. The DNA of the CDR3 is TGTGCCAGCAGCGTAGGCCCAGCGGGGGGTCAAGAGACCCAGTACTTC. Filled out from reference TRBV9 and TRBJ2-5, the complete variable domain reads DSGVTQTPKHLITATGQRVTLRCSPRSGDLSVYWYQQSLDQGLQFLIQYYNGEERAKGNILERFSAQQFPDLHSELNLSSLELGDSALYFCASSVGPAGGQETQYFGPGTRLLVL.

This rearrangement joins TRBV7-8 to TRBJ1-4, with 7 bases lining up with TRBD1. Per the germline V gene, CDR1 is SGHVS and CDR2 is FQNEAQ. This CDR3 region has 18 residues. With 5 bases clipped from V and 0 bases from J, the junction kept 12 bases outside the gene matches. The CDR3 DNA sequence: TGTGCCAGCAGCCCTGTAGGACAGGAATTTGCAACTAATGAAAAACTGTTTTTT. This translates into CASSPVGQEFATNEKLFF.

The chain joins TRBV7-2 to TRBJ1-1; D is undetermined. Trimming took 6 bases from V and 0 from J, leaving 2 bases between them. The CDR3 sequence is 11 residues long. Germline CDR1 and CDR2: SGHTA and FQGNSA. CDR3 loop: CASRVNTEAFF. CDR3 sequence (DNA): TGTGCCAGCAGGGTGAACACTGAAGCTTTCTTT.

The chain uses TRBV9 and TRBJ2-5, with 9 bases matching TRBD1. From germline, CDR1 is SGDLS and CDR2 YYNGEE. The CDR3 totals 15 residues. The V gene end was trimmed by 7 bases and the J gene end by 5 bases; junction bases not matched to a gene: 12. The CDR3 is CASAATGQGSETQYF. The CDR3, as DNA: TGTGCCAGCGCCGCTACGGGACAGGGTAGTGAGACCCAGTACTTC.

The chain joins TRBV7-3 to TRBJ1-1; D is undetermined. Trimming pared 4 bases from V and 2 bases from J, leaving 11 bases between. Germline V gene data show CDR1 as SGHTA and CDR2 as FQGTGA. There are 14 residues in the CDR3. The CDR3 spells CASSWVEGNTEAFF. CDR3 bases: TGTGCCAGCAGCTGGGTGGAGGGCAACACTGAAGCTTTCTTT.

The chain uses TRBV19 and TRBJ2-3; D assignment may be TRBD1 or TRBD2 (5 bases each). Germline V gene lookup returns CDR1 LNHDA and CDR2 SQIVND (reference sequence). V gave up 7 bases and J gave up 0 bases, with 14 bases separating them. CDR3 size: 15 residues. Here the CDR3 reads CASTLGRASTDTQYF. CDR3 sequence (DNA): TGTGCCAGTACCCTGGGGCGGGCTAGCACAGATACGCAGTATTTT. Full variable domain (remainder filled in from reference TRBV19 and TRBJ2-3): DGGITQSPKYLFRKEGQNVTLSCEQNLNHDAMYWYRQDPGQGLRLIYYSQIVNDFQKGDIAEGYSVSREKKESFPLTVTSAQKNPTAFYLCASTLGRASTDTQYFGPGTRLTVL.

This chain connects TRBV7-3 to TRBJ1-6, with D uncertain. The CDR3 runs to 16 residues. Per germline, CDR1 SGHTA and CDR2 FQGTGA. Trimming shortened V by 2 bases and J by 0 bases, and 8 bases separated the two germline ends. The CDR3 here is CASSLDGDSYNSPLHF. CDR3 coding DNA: TGTGCCAGCAGCTTAGATGGGGACTCCTATAATTCACCCCTCCACTTT.

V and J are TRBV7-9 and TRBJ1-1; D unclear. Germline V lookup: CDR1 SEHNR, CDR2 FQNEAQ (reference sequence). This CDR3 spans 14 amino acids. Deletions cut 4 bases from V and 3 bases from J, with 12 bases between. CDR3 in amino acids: CASSYDTRYTEAFF. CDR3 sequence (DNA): TGTGCCAGCAGCTATGACACACGCTACACTGAAGCTTTCTTT.

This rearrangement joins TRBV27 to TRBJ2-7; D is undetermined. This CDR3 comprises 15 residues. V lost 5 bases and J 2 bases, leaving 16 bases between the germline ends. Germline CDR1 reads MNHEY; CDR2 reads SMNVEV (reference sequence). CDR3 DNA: TGTGCCAGCAGTATCTCATCGTGGGGTACCTACGAGCAGTACTTC. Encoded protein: CASSISSWGTYEQYF.

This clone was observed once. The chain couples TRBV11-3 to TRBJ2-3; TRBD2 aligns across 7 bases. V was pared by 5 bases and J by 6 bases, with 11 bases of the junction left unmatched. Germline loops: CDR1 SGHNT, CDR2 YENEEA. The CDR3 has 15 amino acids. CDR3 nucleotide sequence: TGTGCCAGCAGCCAGGGACCGACGCGGGGGGATACGCAGTATTTT. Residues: CASSQGPTRGDTQYF.

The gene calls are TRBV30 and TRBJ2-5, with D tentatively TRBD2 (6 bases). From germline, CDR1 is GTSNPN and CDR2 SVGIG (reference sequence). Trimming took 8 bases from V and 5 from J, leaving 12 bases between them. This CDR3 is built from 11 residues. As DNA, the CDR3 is TGTGCCCTACTAGCTCAGGAGACCCAGTACTTC. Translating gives CALLAQETQYF. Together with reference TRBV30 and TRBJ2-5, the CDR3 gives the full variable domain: SQTIHQWPATLVQPVGSPLSLECTVEGTSNPNLYWYRQAAGRGLQLLFYSVGIGQISSEVPQNLSASRPQDRQFILSSKKLLLSDSGFYLCALLAQETQYFGPGTRLLVL.

The CDR3 bases are TGTGCCAGCAGTAGACCCGGACAGGGGAATAATTCACCCCTCCACTTT. As protein: CASSRPGQGNNSPLHF. The gene calls are TRBV6-6 and TRBJ1-6, with 9 bases aligning to TRBD1. The germline V gene encodes CDR1 MNHNY and CDR2 SVGAGI (reference sequence). The CDR3 consists of 16 residues. The trim removed 5 bases at V and 5 bases at J, leaving 7 bases unmatched.

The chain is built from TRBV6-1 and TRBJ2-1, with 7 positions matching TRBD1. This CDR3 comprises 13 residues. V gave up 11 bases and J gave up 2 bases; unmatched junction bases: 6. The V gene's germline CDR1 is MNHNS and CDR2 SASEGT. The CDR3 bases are TGTGCCGCCCCCGGGACAGCCTACAATGAGCAGTTCTTC. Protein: CAAPGTAYNEQFF.

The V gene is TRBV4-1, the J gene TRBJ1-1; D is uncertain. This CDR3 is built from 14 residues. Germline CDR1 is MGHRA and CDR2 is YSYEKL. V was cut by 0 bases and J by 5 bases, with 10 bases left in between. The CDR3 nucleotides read TGCGCCAGCAGCCAAGAATCGAGGGAAACTGAAGCTTTCTTT. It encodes CASSQESRETEAFF.

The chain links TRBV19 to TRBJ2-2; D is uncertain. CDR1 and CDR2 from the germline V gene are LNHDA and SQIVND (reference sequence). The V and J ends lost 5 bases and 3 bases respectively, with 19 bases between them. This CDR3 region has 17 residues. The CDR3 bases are TGTGCCAGTAGTTCTCAAACACACCCGCCATACACCGGGGAGCTGTTTTTT. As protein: CASSSQTHPPYTGELFF.

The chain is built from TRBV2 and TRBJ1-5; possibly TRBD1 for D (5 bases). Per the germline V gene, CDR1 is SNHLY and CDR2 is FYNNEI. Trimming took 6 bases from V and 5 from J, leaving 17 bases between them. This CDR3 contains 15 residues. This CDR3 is CASRSTAISDQPQHF. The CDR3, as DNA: TGTGCCAGCAGATCGACAGCAATCTCGGATCAGCCCCAGCATTTT.